This section outlines one T cell receptor beta chain sequence together with its context. The antigen remains unidentified. Per germline, CDR1 MNHEY and CDR2 SVGAGI. V dropped 0 bases and J dropped 5 bases, with 10 bases sitting between them. The CDR3 runs to 14 residues. This entry belongs to a study of tissue T cells after allogeneic stem cell transplantation. Whole-study results and caveats: Within patients, tissue anatomy strongly shaped TCR repertoire composition.

Clones were sequenced by immunoSEQ multiplex PCR, and TCRdb holds only the in-frame ones, with some missing. Of approximately 30,000 clones listed, 85% to 90% are singletons. This sequence originates from a woman aged 18 to 49 who later had graft-versus-host disease after an allogeneic stem cell transplant. Sequences were derived from blood, sampled before transplantation. The gene calls are TRBV6-5 and TRBJ1-1, with D unclear. The CDR3 sequence: CASSYSDFRTEAFF. CDR3 in DNA: TGTGCCAGCAGTTACTCGGACTTTCGTACTGAAGCTTTCTTT.